This T cell receptor (beta chain) appears in the sequencing data of a study of PD-L1 blockade in urothelial cancer. About the research overall: Analysis of the blood was performed 3 weeks (second dose) and 6 weeks after treatment start. T cells numbered a median of approximately 130,000 in the blood samples. Study conclusions and caveats: Enhanced expansion of tumor-associated blood clones at 3 weeks characterized durable-benefit patients.

Here immunoSEQ multiplex PCR was the method, and the copy in TCRdb shows in-frame clones only, minus some. The repertoire holds some 84,000 clones, around 76% seen once, with more than 8% in the top ten. V was pared by 1 base and J by 6 bases, with 4 bases of the junction left unmatched. Germline CDR1 is SGHVS and CDR2 is FNYEAQ. The CDR3 totals 14 residues. Between 1 and 8 samples per patient were obtained, pretreatment and on-treatment. The table lists this clone with a few counts. What it binds is unknown. This chain joins TRBV7-6 and TRBJ2-7; 9 nucleotides match TRBD1. Here the sequenced sample was PBMCs, taken around atezolizumab (anti-PD-L1) treatment. This clonotype originated in a man aged 70-80 years with urothelial cancer. The CDR3: CASSLEQGASEQYF. CDR3 DNA sequence: TGTGCCAGCAGCTTAGAACAGGGGGCGAGCGAGCAGTACTTC.